This T cell receptor beta chain was observed in a study of control samples from healthy donors and cancer patients. The trim removed 4 bases at V and 3 bases at J, leaving 5 bases unmatched. The CDR3 has 14 residues. From germline, CDR1 is SGHTA and CDR2 FQGNSA. Some clones are missing from TCRdb's copy, which holds only in-frame ones; the method was immunoSEQ multiplex PCR. The table records 350,000 to 450,000 clones, about 93% of them present only once. This clonotype originated in a man aged 35 to 55 with head and neck cancer. The sample was PBMCs. The chain has TRBV7-2 and TRBJ1-1; TRBD1 agrees at 7 bases. DNA for the CDR3: TGTGCCAGCAGCTCTCCAGGGGGGGACACTGAAGCTTTCTTT. The encoded protein is CASSSPGGDTEAFF.